This entry concerns a single T cell receptor beta chain. The data originate from a study of OX40 agonist ivuxolimab in advanced cancers. The CDR3 runs 14 residues. Germline CDR1 reads SGHTS; CDR2 reads YDEGEE. The V gene lost 5 bases and the J gene lost 2 bases, with 14 bases spanning the gap. Measured with immunoSEQ multiplex PCR; TCRdb has only the in-frame clones, and not every one. The sample has some 72,000 clones, roughly nine tenths seen once; the top ten hold 2.8%. The receptor's source is an adult with an advanced solid tumor such as melanoma, head and neck, liver or kidney cancer. This material consisted of CD4+ or CD8+ T cells sorted from blood, taken in a trial of the OX40 agonist ivuxolimab. This rearrangement joins TRBV5-8 to TRBJ2-7; perhaps D is TRBD1 or TRBD2 (5 bases each). CDR3 amino acids: CASRWPGRTYEQYF. The CDR3 region has the DNA TGTGCCAGCAGGTGGCCGGGGCGGACCTACGAGCAGTACTTC.